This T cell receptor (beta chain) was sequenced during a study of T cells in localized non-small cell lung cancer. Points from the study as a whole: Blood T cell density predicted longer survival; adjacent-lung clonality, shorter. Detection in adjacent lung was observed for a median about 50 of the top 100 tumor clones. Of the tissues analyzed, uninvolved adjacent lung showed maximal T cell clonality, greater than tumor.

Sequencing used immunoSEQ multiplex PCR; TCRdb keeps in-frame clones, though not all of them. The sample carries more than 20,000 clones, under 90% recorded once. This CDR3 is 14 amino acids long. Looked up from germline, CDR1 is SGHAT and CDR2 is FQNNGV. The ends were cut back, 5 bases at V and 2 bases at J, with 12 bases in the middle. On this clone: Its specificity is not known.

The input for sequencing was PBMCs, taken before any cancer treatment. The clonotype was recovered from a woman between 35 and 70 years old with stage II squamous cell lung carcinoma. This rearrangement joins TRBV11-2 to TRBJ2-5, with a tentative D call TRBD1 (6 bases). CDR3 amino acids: CASSRQASQETQYF. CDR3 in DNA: TGTGCCAGCAGCCGACAGGCCTCACAAGAGACCCAGTACTTC. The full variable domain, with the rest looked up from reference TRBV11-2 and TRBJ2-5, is EAGVAQSPRYKIIEKRQSVAFWCNPISGHATLYWYQQILGQGPKLLIQFQNNGVVDDSQLPKDRFSAERLKGVDSTLKIQPAKLEDSAVYLCASSRQASQETQYFGPGTRLLVL.